This TCR beta chain appears in the sequencing data of a study of blood T cell repertoires in COVID-19. Sequencing used immunoSEQ multiplex PCR; TCRdb keeps in-frame clones, though not all of them. This sample has some 15,000 clones, with approximately 85% found just once. This clone was seen once. The CDR3 length is 16 residues. The V gene lost 4 bases and the J gene lost 2 bases, with 17 bases spanning the gap. Germline CDR1 MDHEN, CDR2 SYDVKM. The TCR comes from a man aged 70 or older in a cohort sampled during active COVID-19. The sample comprised peripheral blood. V is TRBV28 and J is TRBJ1-2; D is unclear. The CDR3: CASSSPGELKNYGYTF. The CDR3 region has the DNA TGTGCCAGCAGTTCGCCGGGAGAACTGAAAAACTATGGCTACACCTTC.